The next 4 T cell receptor beta chains were all read from a single sample in a study of OX40 agonist ivuxolimab in advanced cancers. Clones were read by immunoSEQ multiplex PCR, and TCRdb kept only the in-frame ones, dropping some. Here the sample spans about 110,000 clones, more than 85% being singletons. Material: CD4+ or CD8+ T cells sorted from blood, obtained in a trial of the OX40 agonist ivuxolimab. Receptors were obtained from an adult with an advanced solid tumor such as melanoma, head and neck, liver or kidney cancer.

The chain's CDR3 is CASSFVQQGSGANVLTF. The DNA of the CDR3 is TGTGCCAGCAGTTTCGTCCAGCAGGGTTCCGGGGCCAACGTCCTGACTTTC. V gene TRBV28 combines with J gene TRBJ2-6, with a tentative D call TRBD1 (5 bases). CDR3 length: 17 residues. The germline gives CDR1 MDHEN, CDR2 SYDVKM. Between the trimmed V and J ends, which lost 3 bases and 4 bases, there was a span of 16 bases.

The V and J genes are TRBV7-8 and TRBJ1-2, with D possibly being TRBD1 (5 bases). The CDR3 is 13 residues long. The germline V and J ends were trimmed by 5 bases and 4 bases, with 11 bases remaining between them. The V gene's germline CDR1 is SGHVS and CDR2 FQNEAQ. CDR3 region: CASSQQDPYGYTF. The DNA of the CDR3 is TGTGCCAGCAGCCAACAGGACCCCTATGGCTACACCTTC.

This clone was observed a single time. The V gene is TRBV14, the J gene TRBJ2-2; 7 positions agree with TRBD1. CDR3 length: 17 amino acids. Germline CDR1 is SGHDN and CDR2 is FVKESK. The ends lost 1 base at V and 5 bases at J; junction bases unmatched: 10. The CDR3, as DNA: TGTGCCAGCAGCCAAGGGCACACAGGGGTGTGGACCGGGGAGCTGTTTTTT. This sequence encodes CASSQGHTGVWTGELFF.

This rearrangement joins TRBV11-2 to TRBJ2-5; D is ambiguous. V lost 5 bases and J 0 bases, leaving 10 bases between the germline ends. The germline V gene has CDR1 SGHAT and CDR2 FQNNGV. CDR3 length: 14 residues. The CDR3 region has the DNA TGTGCCAGCAGCCTCCGATCGTACCAAGAGACCCAGTACTTC. This encodes CASSLRSYQETQYF.